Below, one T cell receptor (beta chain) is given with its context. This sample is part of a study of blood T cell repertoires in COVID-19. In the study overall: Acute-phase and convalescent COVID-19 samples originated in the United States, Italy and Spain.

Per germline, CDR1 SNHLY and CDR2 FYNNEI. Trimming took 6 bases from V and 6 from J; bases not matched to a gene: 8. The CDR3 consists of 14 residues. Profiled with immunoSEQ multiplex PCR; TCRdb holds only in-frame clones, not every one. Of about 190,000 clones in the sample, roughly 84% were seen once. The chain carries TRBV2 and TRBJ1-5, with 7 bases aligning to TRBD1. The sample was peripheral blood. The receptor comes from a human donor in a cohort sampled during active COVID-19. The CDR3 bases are TGTGCCAGCAGGGCACAGGGGACCCCTCAGCCCCAGCATTTT. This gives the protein CASRAQGTPQPQHF.